This is a list of T cell receptor beta chains from one sample in a study of Tregs in tolerant kidney transplant recipients. Sequencing used immunoSEQ multiplex PCR; TCRdb keeps in-frame clones, though not all of them. The data show approximately 260,000 clones, about 80% seen once. Sequencing was done on a sample of CD4+ T cells from blood. The receptors originated from a human donor in good health. CDR3s include the opening cysteine and the closing phenylalanine or tryptophan. Fields, in order: D gene, J gene, clone size, V gene, CDR3 DNA, CDR3 protein. The D gene is left open where the match is weak. A row's size may be missing; if present it is once, few, many or a size class.

d_gene: .; j_gene: TRBJ1-1; abundance: .; v_gene: TRBV27; CDR3nt: TGTGCCAGCAGTGGAACGGCTTTCTTT; CDR3aa: CASSGTAFF
d_gene: TRBD2; j_gene: TRBJ2-3; abundance: .; v_gene: TRBV11-3; CDR3nt: TGTGCCAGCAGCTTCGGGGGACTAGCGGCCGCCACAGATACGCAGTATTTT; CDR3aa: CASSFGGLAAATDTQYF
d_gene: .; j_gene: TRBJ2-6; abundance: .; v_gene: TRBV18; CDR3nt: TGTGCCAGCTCACCCCGGGATTACTCAGGGGCCAACGTCCTGACTTTC; CDR3aa: CASSPRDYSGANVLTF
d_gene: .; j_gene: TRBJ2-5; abundance: .; v_gene: TRBV12-5; CDR3nt: TGTGCTAGTGGATGGGTGGCAGGGTACTCAGAGACCCAGTACTTC; CDR3aa: CASGWVAGYSETQYF
d_gene: TRBD2; j_gene: TRBJ2-1; abundance: .; v_gene: TRBV5-6; CDR3nt: TGTGCCAGCAGCCTAATAGCGGGGACCTACAATGAGCAGTTCTTC; CDR3aa: CASSLIAGTYNEQFF
d_gene: TRBD2; j_gene: TRBJ2-5; abundance: .; v_gene: TRBV15; CDR3nt: TGTGCCACCGCAAAGCGGGGGTACCAAGAGACCCAGTACTTC; CDR3aa: CATAKRGYQETQYF
d_gene: TRBD2; j_gene: TRBJ2-3; abundance: .; v_gene: TRBV19; CDR3nt: TGTGCCAGTAGTATGCTAGCGGGAGTACCTAGCACAGATACGCAGTATTTT; CDR3aa: CASSMLAGVPSTDTQYF
d_gene: .; j_gene: TRBJ2-3; abundance: .; v_gene: TRBV25-1; CDR3nt: TGTGCCAGCAGTGAATCCCCCGCAGGGGGGATGAAAGATACGCAGTATTTT; CDR3aa: CASSESPAGGMKDTQYF
d_gene: TRBD2; j_gene: TRBJ2-1; abundance: .; v_gene: TRBV19; CDR3nt: TGTGCCAGTAGTCCGTCCCCTAGCGGGGGCTTCAATGAGCAGTTCTTC; CDR3aa: CASSPSPSGGFNEQFF
d_gene: TRBD1; j_gene: TRBJ2-7; abundance: .; v_gene: TRBV10-1; CDR3nt: TGCGCCAGCAGTGAGTCTGGGACAGGGTTAACCTACGAGCAGTACTTC; CDR3aa: CASSESGTGLTYEQYF
d_gene: TRBD1; j_gene: TRBJ1-2; abundance: .; v_gene: TRBV6-1; CDR3nt: TGTGCCAGCCAGGGGGCTGAGGATGGCTACACCTTC; CDR3aa: CASQGAEDGYTF
d_gene: .; j_gene: TRBJ1-1; abundance: .; v_gene: TRBV5-4; CDR3nt: TGTGCCAGCAGCTTGGAATCCAGGAACACTGAAGCTTTCTTT; CDR3aa: CASSLESRNTEAFF
d_gene: .; j_gene: TRBJ2-1; abundance: .; v_gene: TRBV6-6; CDR3nt: TGTGCCAGCAGCCCGGTGTGGGGTGAGCAGTTCTTC; CDR3aa: CASSPVWGEQFF
d_gene: .; j_gene: TRBJ2-1; abundance: .; v_gene: TRBV1; CDR3nt: TGCACCAGCAGCCAGGAGGGGGACAGACCCTACAATGAGCAGTTCTTC; CDR3aa: CTSSQEGDRPYNEQFF
d_gene: .; j_gene: TRBJ2-7; abundance: .; v_gene: TRBV30; CDR3nt: TGTGCCTGGAGTAGGGCGCGACACTCCTACGAGCAGTACTTC; CDR3aa: CAWSRARHSYEQYF
d_gene: .; j_gene: TRBJ2-3; abundance: .; v_gene: TRBV10-1; CDR3nt: TGCGCCAGCAGTGAGGATAGTACGGCAGATACGCAGTATTTT; CDR3aa: CASSEDSTADTQYF
d_gene: .; j_gene: TRBJ2-1; abundance: .; v_gene: TRBV4-2; CDR3nt: TGTGCCAGCAGCGTCAGAGGGGGGCGGACAACATACAATGAGCAGTTCTTC; CDR3aa: CASSVRGGRTTYNEQFF
d_gene: .; j_gene: TRBJ1-3; abundance: .; v_gene: TRBV5-1; CDR3nt: TGCGCCAGCAACCGGGAGCCAGACTCTGGAAACACCATATATTTT; CDR3aa: CASNREPDSGNTIYF
d_gene: .; j_gene: TRBJ2-4; abundance: .; v_gene: TRBV10-3; CDR3nt: TGTGCCATCAGTGAGCCTGACCGGGTCATTCAGTACTTC; CDR3aa: CAISEPDRVIQYF
d_gene: .; j_gene: TRBJ2-1; abundance: .; v_gene: TRBV18; CDR3nt: TGTGCCAGCTCACCTGAAGGGACCCGGAACAATGAGCAGTTCTTC; CDR3aa: CASSPEGTRNNEQFF
d_gene: .; j_gene: TRBJ1-2; abundance: .; v_gene: TRBV2; CDR3nt: TGTGCCGGAGTTCCGGACAGCGCGGGTAACTATGGCTACACCTTC; CDR3aa: CAGVPDSAGNYGYTF
d_gene: .; j_gene: TRBJ2-2; abundance: .; v_gene: TRBV11-1; CDR3nt: TGTGCCAGCAGCGGGCTGCGAGCGGGTCCCGGGGAGCTGTTTTTT; CDR3aa: CASSGLRAGPGELFF
d_gene: TRBD2; j_gene: TRBJ2-1; abundance: few; v_gene: TRBV7-9; CDR3nt: TGTGCCAGCAGCCCTCGTCTAGCGGGAGGCAACCGCTCCTACAATGAGCAGTTCTTC; CDR3aa: CASSPRLAGGNRSYNEQFF
d_gene: TRBD1; j_gene: TRBJ1-1; abundance: .; v_gene: TRBV5-5; CDR3nt: TGTGCCAGCAGCTGGACAGGGTTGGACACTGAAGCTTTCTTT; CDR3aa: CASSWTGLDTEAFF
d_gene: TRBD2; j_gene: TRBJ2-7; abundance: .; v_gene: TRBV18; CDR3nt: TGTGCCAGCTCACCCACTAGCGGGAGCATCGGCGAGCAGTACTTC; CDR3aa: CASSPTSGSIGEQYF
d_gene: .; j_gene: TRBJ1-1; abundance: .; v_gene: TRBV7-3; CDR3nt: TGTGCCAGCAGCACACAGAAGAACACTGAAGCTTTCTTT; CDR3aa: CASSTQKNTEAFF
d_gene: TRBD2; j_gene: TRBJ2-7; abundance: .; v_gene: TRBV18; CDR3nt: TGTGCCAGCTCACCAGTTAGCGGGAACGAGCAGTACTTC; CDR3aa: CASSPVSGNEQYF
d_gene: TRBD1; j_gene: TRBJ1-5; abundance: .; v_gene: TRBV4-1; CDR3nt: TGCGCCAGCAGCCGCAACAGGGGAAGCAATCAGCCCCAGCATTTT; CDR3aa: CASSRNRGSNQPQHF